These 20 T cell receptor beta chains originate from one sample sequenced in a study of early T cells in non-severe SARS-CoV-2 infection. In TCRdb, the 5' RACE reads were re-called with MiXCR into one record per CDR3 protein. The sample has 80,000 or so distinct CDR3 sequences; less than 20% are singletons. The sample comprised whole blood. The receptors derive from an adult who was a healthcare worker with PCR-confirmed SARS-CoV-2 infection or an uninfected control (not recorded which).

V gene TRBV12-3 or TRBV12-4 combines with J gene TRBJ2-2; tentative D call: TRBD2 (5 bases). The CDR3 is 14 amino acids. Trimming pared 2 bases from V and 4 bases from J, leaving 8 bases between. The CDR3 coding sequence is TGTGCCAGCAGTTTACTACGGGGCACCGGGGAGCTGTTTTTT. Its translation is CASSLLRGTGELFF.

This chain uses TRBV28 with TRBJ1-5, with TRBD1 matching 8 bases. Germline loops: CDR1 MDHEN, CDR2 SYDVKM. The CDR3 consists of 14 residues. The junction had 6 bases not matched to a gene; V was cut back by 5 bases and J by 6 bases. The CDR3 here is CASSLQGATQPQHF. CDR3 sequence (DNA): TGTGCCAGCAGTCTCCAGGGGGCTACTCAGCCCCAGCATTTT. Combining the CDR3 with reference TRBV28 and TRBJ1-5 gives the whole variable domain DVKVTQSSRYLVKRTGEKVFLECVQDMDHENMFWYRQDPGLGLRLIYFSYDVKMKEKGDIPEGYSVSREKKERFSLILESASTNQTSMYLCASSLQGATQPQHFGDGTRLSIL.

This clonotype was seen many times. This chain connects TRBV27 to TRBJ2-5; 14 positions agree with TRBD2. This CDR3 spans 16 amino acids. CDR1 and CDR2 from the germline V gene are MNHEY and SMNVEV (reference sequence). The J segment lost 2 bases and the V segment lost 5 bases, leaving 4 bases of the junction unmatched. This chain's CDR3 is CASSPGTSGGQETQYF. In nucleotides, the CDR3 is TGTGCCAGCAGTCCCGGGACTAGCGGGGGACAAGAGACCCAGTACTTC.

This clonotype was counted a few times. The chain has TRBV19 and TRBJ2-7; the D gene is possibly TRBD1 (6 bases). The CDR3 spans 17 residues. Trimming took 5 bases from V and 7 from J, leaving 27 bases between them. Germline-derived CDR1 and CDR2 are LNHDA and SQIVND (reference sequence). This chain's CDR3 is CASSLHSTGITTVEQYF. As DNA, the CDR3 is TGTGCCAGTAGTCTCCATTCCACAGGGATAACTACGGTGGAGCAGTACTTC. The full variable domain, its missing parts supplied by reference TRBV19 and TRBJ2-7, is DGGITQSPKYLFRKEGQNVTLSCEQNLNHDAMYWYRQDPGQGLRLIYYSQIVNDFQKGDIAEGYSVSREKKESFPLTVTSAQKNPTAFYLCASSLHSTGITTVEQYFGPGTRLTVT.

The chain has TRBV27 and TRBJ2-1; TRBD2 aligns across 8 bases. The CDR3 has 15 amino acids. Germline CDR1 is MNHEY and CDR2 is SMNVEV (reference sequence). The ends lost 2 bases at V and 5 bases at J; junction bases unmatched: 5. The CDR3 coding sequence is TGTGCCAGCAGTTTAAGAGCGGGAGTTGACAATGAGCAGTTCTTC. Encoded protein: CASSLRAGVDNEQFF.

V gene TRBV7-9 combines with J gene TRBJ1-4; D gene ambiguous. CDR1 SEHNR and CDR2 FQNEAQ come from the germline V gene (reference sequence). The V end lost 1 base, the J end lost 2 bases, and 14 bases lay between the germline ends. The length of the CDR3 is 17 residues. The CDR3 reads CASSLGFRGATNEKLFF. The CDR3, as DNA: TGTGCCAGCAGCTTAGGGTTCCGGGGTGCGACTAATGAAAAACTGTTTTTT.

The genes are TRBV2 and TRBJ2-1; D is undetermined. The CDR3 is 14 residues long. CDR1 SNHLY and CDR2 FYNNEI come from the germline V gene. V was cut by 0 bases and J by 5 bases, with 8 bases left in between. The CDR3 protein is CASSEADVDNEQFF. CDR3 nucleotide sequence: TGTGCCAGCAGTGAAGCGGACGTCGACAATGAGCAGTTCTTC.

The rearrangement joins TRBV9 to TRBJ2-5; 8 bases align to TRBD2. CDR3 length: 14 amino acids. Trimming removed 0 bases from V and 5 bases from J; junction bases left unmatched: 3. Germline CDR1 SGDLS, CDR2 YYNGEE. This CDR3 reads CASSVDRGGETQYF. The CDR3 DNA sequence: TGTGCCAGCAGCGTAGATCGCGGGGGGGAGACCCAGTACTTC. The full variable domain, with the rest looked up from reference TRBV9 and TRBJ2-5, is DSGVTQTPKHLITATGQRVTLRCSPRSGDLSVYWYQQSLDQGLQFLIQYYNGEERAKGNILERFSAQQFPDLHSELNLSSLELGDSALYFCASSVDRGGETQYFGPGTRLLVL.

This clonotype was seen ten or more times. The chain is built from TRBV24-1 and TRBJ2-1; 8 nucleotides match TRBD2. The CDR3 is made up of 14 amino acids. CDR1 is KGHDR, CDR2 SFDVKD, per germline. The J segment lost 13 bases and the V segment lost 9 bases, leaving 16 bases of the junction unmatched. The CDR3 is CATQDPRAGANQFF. DNA for the CDR3: TGTGCCACCCAAGACCCTAGAGCGGGAGCTAACCAGTTCTTC.

The chain combines TRBV25-1 with TRBJ2-4, with 7 bases matching TRBD2. Losses at the gene ends were 1 base for V and 0 bases for J; bases not matched to a gene: 3. This CDR3 region has 16 residues. CDR1 MGHDK and CDR2 SYGVNS come from the germline V gene. CDR3 sequence (DNA): TGTGCCAGCAGTGAATGGGGGGGTATAGCCAAAAACATTCAGTACTTC. Its protein product is CASSEWGGIAKNIQYF.

This clonotype was seen a handful of times. The chain uses TRBV5-1 and TRBJ1-4; maybe TRBD1 (5 bases). Germline V gene data show CDR1 as SGHRS and CDR2 as YFSETQ. The CDR3 has 14 amino acids. The ends were cut back, 4 bases at V and 5 bases at J, with 12 bases in the middle. The CDR3 sequence is CASSRGTVNEKLFF. In nucleotides, the CDR3 is TGCGCCAGCAGCCGGGGGACGGTGAATGAAAAACTGTTTTTT.

The chain joins TRBV27 to TRBJ2-4; TRBD2 might be the D (5 bases). The CDR3 loop spans 13 amino acids. Looked up from germline, CDR1 is MNHEY and CDR2 is SMNVEV (reference sequence). V lost 1 base to trimming and J lost 12 bases, with 13 bases between them. CDR3 sequence: CASSLLYTGYQYF. CDR3 DNA: TGTGCCAGCAGTTTATTATACACGGGGTATCAGTACTTC.

The sample holds a few counts of this clonotype. V and J are TRBV13 and TRBJ2-1, with D perhaps TRBD1 (5 bases). The CDR3 sequence is 16 residues long. V was cut by 6 bases and J by 0 bases, with 15 bases left in between. Germline V lookup: CDR1 PRHDT, CDR2 FYEKMQ (reference sequence). As DNA, the CDR3 is TGTGCCAGCAGTTACAGGACATTGAGCTCCTACAATGAGCAGTTCTTC. Amino acids: CASSYRTLSSYNEQFF. Combining the CDR3 with reference TRBV13 and TRBJ2-1 gives the whole variable domain AAGVIQSPRHLIKEKRETATLKCYPIPRHDTVYWYQQGPGQDPQFLISFYEKMQSDKGSIPDRFSAQQFSDYHSELNMSSLELGDSALYFCASSYRTLSSYNEQFFGPGTRLTVL.

This clonotype occurred a few times. This chain links TRBV12-3 or TRBV12-4 with TRBJ2-1; D possibly corresponds to TRBD2 (5 bases). The CDR3 runs to 14 residues. Trimming shortened V by 5 bases and J by 4 bases, and 12 bases separated the two germline ends. The CDR3 sequence is CASSLEESYNEQFF. The CDR3 nucleotides read TGTGCCAGCAGTCTGGAGGAGTCGTACAATGAGCAGTTCTTC.

This clonotype showed up just a few times. The chain joins TRBV4-2 to TRBJ2-5; 8 bases align to TRBD2. Germline V gene lookup returns CDR1 LGHNA and CDR2 YNFKEQ. There are 16 residues in the CDR3. V shed 0 bases and J 5 bases; nucleotides not matched to a gene: 8. The CDR3 loop reads CASSQDGRGGRETQYF. The CDR3 DNA reads as TGTGCCAGCAGCCAAGATGGCCGGGGGGGCCGGGAGACCCAGTACTTC.

The chain combines TRBV20-1 with TRBJ2-7, with TRBD2 matching over 11 bases. This CDR3 is built from 13 residues. Germline CDR1 reads DFQATT; CDR2 reads SNEGSKA (reference sequence). The J segment lost 4 bases and the V segment lost 3 bases, leaving 2 bases of the junction unmatched. The CDR3, as DNA: TGCAGTGCTAGCAGACTAGCGGGGTACGAGCAGTACTTC. Protein sequence: CSASRLAGYEQYF.

This clonotype was seen only a few times. The chain links TRBV25-1 to TRBJ1-4, with D perhaps matching TRBD1 (5 bases). The germline gives CDR1 MGHDK, CDR2 SYGVNS. Trimming shortened V by 5 bases and J by 6 bases, and 10 bases separated the two germline ends. The CDR3 runs 13 residues. Written as DNA, the CDR3 is TGTGCCAGCAGTCAGGGTTCTTATGAAAAACTGTTTTTT. Protein product: CASSQGSYEKLFF.

The chain is built from TRBV20-1 and TRBJ2-1; D possibly corresponds to TRBD2 (5 bases). The CDR3 extends over 17 amino acids. The V end lost 0 bases, the J end lost 4 bases, and 19 bases lay between the germline ends. Germline CDR1 DFQATT, CDR2 SNEGSKA (reference sequence). The CDR3 coding sequence is TGCAGTGCTAGAGAATCGCACAGCGGCCCCCTGTACAATGAGCAGTTCTTC. Translation gives CSARESHSGPLYNEQFF.

With regard to this clonotype: With a much larger clone just one base away, this may be a read error. The conserved final phenylalanine or tryptophan is absent from the CDR3, which likely points to a read error. The chain links TRBV28 to TRBJ2-5; 10 nucleotides line up with TRBD1. The V gene end was trimmed by 4 bases and the J gene end by 2 bases; junction bases not matched to a gene: 7. CDR1 is MDHEN, CDR2 SYDVKM, per germline. The CDR3 runs to 16 residues. The CDR3 here is CASSYPGQGRQETQYI. CDR3 coding DNA: TGTGCCAGCAGTTATCCGGGACAGGGGAGACAAGAGACCCAGTACATC.

This clonotype has more than one count but fewer than ten. The J gene is TRBJ2-6, the V gene TRBV12-3 or TRBV12-4; maybe TRBD2 (5 bases). CDR3 size: 15 residues. The germline V and J ends were trimmed by 1 base and 4 bases, with 8 bases remaining between them. The CDR3 DNA follows: TGTGCCAGCAGTTTAGTGGGAGAAGGGGCCAACGTCCTGACTTTC. This sequence encodes CASSLVGEGANVLTF.